The rows below give T cell receptor beta chains drawn from one sample of a study of blood T cell repertoires in COVID-19. Data came from immunoSEQ multiplex PCR; TCRdb stores just in-frame clones and leaves some out. The sample lists a few hundred thousand clones, 70% to 90% occurring once. What was sequenced was peripheral blood. The receptors originated from a woman aged 70-85 years with acute or convalescent COVID-19. CDR3s include the opening cysteine and the closing phenylalanine or tryptophan. D genes are given only for firm matches. Clone size is given for some rows only: seen once, a few or many times, or a class if the clone is expanded.

d_gene: TRBD2
j_gene: TRBJ2-7
abundance: -
len: 14
v_gene: TRBV28
CDR3nt: TGTGCCAGCAGTTTGCGACTAGCTTTCTACGAGCAGTACTTC
CDR3aa: CASSLRLAFYEQYF

d_gene: -
j_gene: TRBJ1-4
abundance: medium-sized
len: 16
v_gene: TRBV21-1
CDR3nt: TGTGCCAGCAGCAAAGGACAGGGGGCAGCTAATGAAAAACTGTTTTTT
CDR3aa: CASSKGQGAANEKLFF

d_gene: -
j_gene: TRBJ1-5
abundance: -
len: 13
v_gene: TRBV12-3/TRBV12-4
CDR3nt: TGTGCCAGCAGTTACAGAATCAATCAGCCCCAGCATTTT
CDR3aa: CASSYRINQPQHF

d_gene: TRBD2
j_gene: TRBJ2-1
abundance: -
len: 16
v_gene: TRBV15
CDR3nt: TGTGCCACCAGCAGAGATCGAAGACTAGCGGGGGGAGGGCAGTTCTTC
CDR3aa: CATSRDRRLAGGGQFF

d_gene: -
j_gene: TRBJ2-1
abundance: -
len: 14
v_gene: TRBV5-4
CDR3nt: TGTGCCAGCAGCTTGGGCGTTACCCAGGATGAGCAGTTCTTC
CDR3aa: CASSLGVTQDEQFF

d_gene: -
j_gene: TRBJ1-2
abundance: -
len: 15
v_gene: TRBV7-8
CDR3nt: TGTGCCAGCAGGGGGGGTGCGGGGATGCTCTATGGCTACACCTTC
CDR3aa: CASRGGAGMLYGYTF

d_gene: -
j_gene: TRBJ1-2
abundance: few
len: 13
v_gene: TRBV7-6
CDR3nt: TGTGCCAGCAGCCCAGGCCCTGTTTATGGCTACACCTTC
CDR3aa: CASSPGPVYGYTF

d_gene: TRBD1
j_gene: TRBJ1-1
abundance: -
len: 13
v_gene: TRBV7-9
CDR3nt: TGTGCCAGCAGCCCACAGGGGTTGACTGAAGCTTTCTTT
CDR3aa: CASSPQGLTEAFF

d_gene: TRBD1
j_gene: TRBJ1-1
abundance: once
len: 16
v_gene: TRBV18
CDR3nt: TGTGCCAGCTCACCGCTGGGAGGACAGGTGAACACTGAAGCTTTCTTT
CDR3aa: CASSPLGGQVNTEAFF

d_gene: -
j_gene: TRBJ2-6
abundance: -
len: 14
v_gene: TRBV9
CDR3nt: TGTGCCAGCAGCGTAGGGGGACTCCTCAACGTCCTGACTTTC
CDR3aa: CASSVGGLLNVLTF

d_gene: -
j_gene: TRBJ1-3
abundance: -
len: 11
v_gene: TRBV20-1
CDR3nt: TGCAGCCGAATGGCCGGAAACACCATATATTTT
CDR3aa: CSRMAGNTIYF

d_gene: -
j_gene: TRBJ2-3
abundance: -
len: 13
v_gene: TRBV11-2
CDR3nt: TGTGCCAGCAGCTTACCGGGGGCAGATACGCAGTATTTT
CDR3aa: CASSLPGADTQYF

d_gene: -
j_gene: TRBJ2-7
abundance: -
len: 13
v_gene: TRBV30
CDR3nt: TGTGCCTGGGCTGCTGACAGGCACTACGAGCAGTACTTC
CDR3aa: CAWAADRHYEQYF

d_gene: TRBD2
j_gene: TRBJ2-1
abundance: -
len: 12
v_gene: TRBV10-3
CDR3nt: TGTGCCATAGGACTAGTCTACAATGAGCAGTTCTTC
CDR3aa: CAIGLVYNEQFF

d_gene: TRBD2
j_gene: TRBJ2-5
abundance: -
len: 14
v_gene: TRBV6-5
CDR3nt: TGTGCCAGCGGCAAGCGGGGGGGCCAAGAGACCCAGTACTTC
CDR3aa: CASGKRGGQETQYF

d_gene: -
j_gene: TRBJ1-5
abundance: -
len: 12
v_gene: TRBV10-3
CDR3nt: TGTGCCACCTGGGCCGATGGTGAGCCCCAGCATTTT
CDR3aa: CATWADGEPQHF

d_gene: TRBD1
j_gene: TRBJ2-2
abundance: -
len: 15
v_gene: TRBV15
CDR3nt: TGTGCCACCAGCTTCGGGCAGGGGGCCACCGGGGAGCTGTTTTTT
CDR3aa: CATSFGQGATGELFF

d_gene: -
j_gene: TRBJ1-3
abundance: -
len: 16
v_gene: TRBV3-1/TRBV3-2
CDR3nt: TGTGCCAGCAGCCAGGTTACGGGGAGCTCTGGAAACACCATATATTTT
CDR3aa: CASSQVTGSSGNTIYF

d_gene: -
j_gene: TRBJ2-7
abundance: -
len: 12
v_gene: TRBV6-5
CDR3nt: TGTGCCAGCAGTTATCCGGGGTACGAGCAGTACTTC
CDR3aa: CASSYPGYEQYF

d_gene: -
j_gene: TRBJ1-4
abundance: -
len: 13
v_gene: TRBV7-9
CDR3nt: TGTGCCAGCAGCTTAGCAGGAGCAGAAAAACTGTTTTTT
CDR3aa: CASSLAGAEKLFF

d_gene: TRBD2
j_gene: TRBJ2-5
abundance: -
len: 17
v_gene: TRBV3-1/TRBV3-2
CDR3nt: TGTGCCAGCAGCCAAGTACCCTCCCTAGCGGGCGTGGAGACCCAGTACTTC
CDR3aa: CASSQVPSLAGVETQYF

d_gene: -
j_gene: TRBJ2-6
abundance: -
len: 17
v_gene: TRBV18
CDR3nt: TGTGCCAGCTCACCGGGACAAAAACTCTCTGGGGCCAACGTCCTGACTTTC
CDR3aa: CASSPGQKLSGANVLTF

d_gene: -
j_gene: TRBJ1-6
abundance: -
len: 15
v_gene: TRBV6-5
CDR3nt: TGTGCCAGCAGTTTCGGGGGGCCGGGGGTGTCACCCCTCCACTTT
CDR3aa: CASSFGGPGVSPLHF

d_gene: TRBD2
j_gene: TRBJ2-1
abundance: -
len: 16
v_gene: TRBV19
CDR3nt: TGTGCCAGTAGTCAGTCTCTAGCGGGGGGTCGCAATGAGCAGTTCTTC
CDR3aa: CASSQSLAGGRNEQFF

d_gene: -
j_gene: TRBJ1-6
abundance: few
len: 14
v_gene: TRBV2
CDR3nt: TGTGCCAGCAGGACCACACGGGATAATTCACCCCTCCACTTT
CDR3aa: CASRTTRDNSPLHF

d_gene: TRBD1
j_gene: TRBJ1-4
abundance: -
len: 15
v_gene: TRBV19
CDR3nt: TGTGCCAGTAGTATTTACCAGGGGGCTAATGAAAAACTGTTTTTT
CDR3aa: CASSIYQGANEKLFF

d_gene: -
j_gene: TRBJ2-1
abundance: -
len: 16
v_gene: TRBV3-1/TRBV3-2
CDR3nt: TGTGCCAGCAGCCAAGTGAGTGGGCCCTCCTACAATGAGCAGTTCTTC
CDR3aa: CASSQVSGPSYNEQFF

d_gene: TRBD1
j_gene: TRBJ1-2
abundance: -
len: 13
v_gene: TRBV5-4
CDR3nt: TGTGCCAGCAGCTTGGACAGGGGCTATGGCTACACCTTC
CDR3aa: CASSLDRGYGYTF

d_gene: -
j_gene: TRBJ1-5
abundance: -
len: 15
v_gene: TRBV19
CDR3nt: TGTGCCAGTAGTATTGGCAGGGCGATAAATCAGCCCCAGCATTTT
CDR3aa: CASSIGRAINQPQHF

d_gene: -
j_gene: TRBJ2-2
abundance: -
len: 14
v_gene: TRBV15
CDR3nt: TGTGCCACCAGCAGAGGAGGCTCAACCGGGGAGCTGTTTTTT
CDR3aa: CATSRGGSTGELFF

d_gene: -
j_gene: TRBJ1-2
abundance: -
len: 13
v_gene: TRBV2
CDR3nt: TGTGCCAGCAGTGCAGGCAGCACTTATGGCTACACCTTC
CDR3aa: CASSAGSTYGYTF